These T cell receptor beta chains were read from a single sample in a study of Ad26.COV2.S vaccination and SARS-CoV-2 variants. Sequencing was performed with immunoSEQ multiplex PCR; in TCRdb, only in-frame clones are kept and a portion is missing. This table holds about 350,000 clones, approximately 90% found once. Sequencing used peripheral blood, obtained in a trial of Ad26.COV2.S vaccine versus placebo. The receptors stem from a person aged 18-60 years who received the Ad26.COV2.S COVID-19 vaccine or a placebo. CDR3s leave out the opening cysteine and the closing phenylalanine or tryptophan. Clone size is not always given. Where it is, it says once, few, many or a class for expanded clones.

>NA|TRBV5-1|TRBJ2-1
ASSPGQGLAFNEQF
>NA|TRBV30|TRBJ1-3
AWSVSEGSGNTIY
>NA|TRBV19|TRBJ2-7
ASKRGGAGLHEQY
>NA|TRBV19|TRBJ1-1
ASSPLQGEGTEAF
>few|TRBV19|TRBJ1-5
ASHPGQGTQPQH
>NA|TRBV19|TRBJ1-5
ASSMVAGNQPQH
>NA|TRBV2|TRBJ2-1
ASIWDPTYEQF
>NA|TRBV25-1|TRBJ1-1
ASSASTLPNTEAF
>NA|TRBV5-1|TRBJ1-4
ASSLFRQGRTNEKLF
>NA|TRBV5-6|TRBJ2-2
ASSFRGTGELF
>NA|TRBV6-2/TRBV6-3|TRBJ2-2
ASSTWVGEKSGELF
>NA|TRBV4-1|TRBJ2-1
ASSQGTSYEQF
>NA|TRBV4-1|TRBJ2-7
ASSQLQGGYEQY
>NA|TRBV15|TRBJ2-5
ATSRAGTWETQY
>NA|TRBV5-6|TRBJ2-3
ASSWGQGRDTQY
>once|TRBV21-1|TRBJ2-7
ASSNPSGGPPYEQY
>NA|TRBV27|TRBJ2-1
ASSPGLAGYNEQF
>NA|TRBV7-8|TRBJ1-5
ASSLLGGPGHPQH
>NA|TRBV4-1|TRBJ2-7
ASSKVGGSYEQY
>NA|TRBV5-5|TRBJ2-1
ASSYGLADYNEQF
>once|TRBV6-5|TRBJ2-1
ASSPGTTASNEQF
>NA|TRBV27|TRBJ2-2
ASTFLWTGGTGELF
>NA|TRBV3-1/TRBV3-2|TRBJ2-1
ASSQTGVYEQF
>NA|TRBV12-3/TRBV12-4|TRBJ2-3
ASSRNTDTQY
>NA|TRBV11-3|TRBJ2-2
ASSPGTSGITGELF
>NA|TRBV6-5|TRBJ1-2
ASTLNNPGLYGYT
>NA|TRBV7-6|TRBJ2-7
ASSLEEGSGYEQY
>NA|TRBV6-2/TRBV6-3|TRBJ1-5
ASSPGGFNQPQH
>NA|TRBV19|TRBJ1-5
ASSSPQGPNSNQPQH
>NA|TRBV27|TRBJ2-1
ASSEMGNEQF
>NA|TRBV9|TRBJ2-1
ASSVGEGNSGRPWSSYNEQF
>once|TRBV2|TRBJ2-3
ASRGTVVADTQY
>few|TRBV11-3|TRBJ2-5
ASSKAGQETQY
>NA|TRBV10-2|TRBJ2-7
ASSEPQGTSYEQY
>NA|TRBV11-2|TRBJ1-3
ASSLEAGYSGNTIY
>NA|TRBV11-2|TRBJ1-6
ASSNLRAGMYSPLH
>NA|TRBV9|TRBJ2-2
ASSDNPGDSNTGELF
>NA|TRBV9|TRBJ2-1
ASSGGWGNEQF
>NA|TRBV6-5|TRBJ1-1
ASRIRGGYTEAF
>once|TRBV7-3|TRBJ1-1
ASSSQGGDTEAF
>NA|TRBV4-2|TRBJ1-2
ASSQDRTGAPNYGYT
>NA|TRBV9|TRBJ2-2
ASSRGLTTTGELF
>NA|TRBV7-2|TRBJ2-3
ASSPYRTSGRTDTQY
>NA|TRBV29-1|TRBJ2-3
SARQGNAADTQY
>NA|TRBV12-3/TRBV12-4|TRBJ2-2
ASSWRGSGELF
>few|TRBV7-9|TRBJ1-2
ASSYPLQGYYGYT
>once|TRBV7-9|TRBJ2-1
ASSLRGKLNNEQF
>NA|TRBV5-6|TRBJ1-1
ASSLAVGITQGKAEAF
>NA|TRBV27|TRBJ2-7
ASSEGRGRKSSYEQY
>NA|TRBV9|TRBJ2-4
ASSVSGAQDDIQY
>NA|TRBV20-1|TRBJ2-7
SARDSYEQY
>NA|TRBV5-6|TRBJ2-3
ASSPGLASLRGTDTQY
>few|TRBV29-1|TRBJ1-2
SVEDGEGASYGYT
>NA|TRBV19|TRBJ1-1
ASSSTTGDLNTEAF
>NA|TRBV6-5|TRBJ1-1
ASLSGNTEAF